This T cell receptor beta chain was found in a study of T-cell memory formation after mild COVID-19. With V trimmed by 2 bases and J by 11 bases, 13 bases remained unmatched. Germline V gene data show CDR1 as SGHTA and CDR2 as FQGNSA. This CDR3 contains 16 residues. In TCRdb, the 5' RACE reads were re-called with MiXCR into one record per CDR3 protein. The profile shows 430,000 or so distinct CDR3 sequences, 20% to 25% of them singletons. This clonotype came up a few times. The receptor's source is an adult woman who had mild COVID-19 (a few samples of this study predate the infection). Cell type and time point are not known. Sequenced sample: PBMCs or a T cell subset sorted from them (not recorded which). The chain carries TRBV7-2 and TRBJ2-7, with 12 bases matching TRBD2. The CDR3 DNA sequence: TGTGCCAGCAGCTTACGATCTAGCGGGAGGGTCCCCGTGGAGTACTTC. Translated, it gives CASSLRSSGRVPVEYF.